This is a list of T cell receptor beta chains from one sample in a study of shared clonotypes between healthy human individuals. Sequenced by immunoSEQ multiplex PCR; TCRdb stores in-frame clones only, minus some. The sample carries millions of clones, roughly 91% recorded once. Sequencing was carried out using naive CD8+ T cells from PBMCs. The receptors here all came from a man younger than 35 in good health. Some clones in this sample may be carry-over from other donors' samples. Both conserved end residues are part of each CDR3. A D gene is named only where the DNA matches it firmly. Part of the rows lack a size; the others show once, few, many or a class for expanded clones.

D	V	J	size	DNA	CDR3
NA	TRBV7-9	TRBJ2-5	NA	TGTGCCAGCAGCTCCTGGACTCCTCCGTCGGAGACCCAGTACTTC	CASSSWTPPSETQYF
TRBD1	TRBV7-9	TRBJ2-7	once	TGTGCCAGCAGTCTCGTCGGGACAGCCCCATACGAGCAGTACTTC	CASSLVGTAPYEQYF
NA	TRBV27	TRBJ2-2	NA	TGTGCCAGCAGTTTAACACGGGCGAACACCGGGGAGCTGTTTTTT	CASSLTRANTGELFF
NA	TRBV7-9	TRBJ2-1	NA	TGTGCCAGCAGCCAAACTGCCCGAGGACAGCACAATGAGCAGTTCTTC	CASSQTARGQHNEQFF
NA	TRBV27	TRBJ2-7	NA	TGTGCCAGCAGTCCGCAGGGGACACAGGTCTACGAGCAGTACTTC	CASSPQGTQVYEQYF
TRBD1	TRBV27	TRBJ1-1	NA	TGTGCCAGCAGTCCAGGGGGCGCGGTTTTCCCTGAAGCTTTCTTT	CASSPGGAVFPEAFF
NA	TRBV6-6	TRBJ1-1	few	TGTGCCAGCAGTAGAGGGGGATTGAACACTGAAGCTTTCTTT	CASSRGGLNTEAFF
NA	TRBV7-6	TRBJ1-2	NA	TGTGCCAGCAGCTTAGCAGGCCAATGGGGGGGGCCGAACTATGGCTACACCTTC	CASSLAGQWGGPNYGYTF
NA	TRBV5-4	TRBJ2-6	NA	TGTGCCAGCAGCTCTTTGGCAGGGGAGGCTTTC	CASSSLAGEAF
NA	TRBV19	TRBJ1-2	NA	TGTGCCAGTAGTATAGCTCCGACTAACTATGGCTACACCTTC	CASSIAPTNYGYTF
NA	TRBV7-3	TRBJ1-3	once	TGTGCCAGCAGCCCCGACCTCGGAAACACCATATATTTT	CASSPDLGNTIYF
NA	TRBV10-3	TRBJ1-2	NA	TGTGCCATCAGTGAGTCTCGGCAGGTGAACTATGGCTACACCTTC	CAISESRQVNYGYTF
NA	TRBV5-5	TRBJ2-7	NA	TGTGCCAGCAGCTTGGAAGTCAGGGCCTACGAGCAGTACTTC	CASSLEVRAYEQYF
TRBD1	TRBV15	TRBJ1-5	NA	TGTGCCACCAGCGGACCGGGACAGGGCGTCCAGCCCCAGCATTTT	CATSGPGQGVQPQHF
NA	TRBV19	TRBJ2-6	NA	TGTGCCAGTAGTAAGGTCAGCGGGGCCAACGTCCTGACTTTC	CASSKVSGANVLTF
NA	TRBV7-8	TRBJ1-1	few	TGTGCCAGCAGTTTTGTGAACACTGAAGCTTTCTTT	CASSFVNTEAFF
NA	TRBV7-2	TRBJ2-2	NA	TGTGCCAGCACCGCAACCCCAACGAACACCGGGGAGCTGTTTTTT	CASTATPTNTGELFF
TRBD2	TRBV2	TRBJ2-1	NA	TGTGCCAGCCGCGGGACTAGCGGGACCTACAATGAGCAGTTCTTC	CASRGTSGTYNEQFF
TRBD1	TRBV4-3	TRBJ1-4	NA	TGCGCCAGCAGCCAGTCCGGGACAGCAACTAATGAAAAACTGTTTTTT	CASSQSGTATNEKLFF
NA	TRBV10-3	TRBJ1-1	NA	TGTGCCATCAGTGAGTCCCTTACCGGGCCCGGAGGGGGCACTGAAGCTTTCTTT	CAISESLTGPGGGTEAFF
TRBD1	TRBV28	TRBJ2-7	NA	TGTGCCAGCAGTATTGGGACAGGGGCATCCTACGAGCAGTACTTC	CASSIGTGASYEQYF
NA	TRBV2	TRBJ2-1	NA	TGTGCCAGCAGATCCCTCCCGGACAGTGGGAATGAGCAGTTCTTC	CASRSLPDSGNEQFF